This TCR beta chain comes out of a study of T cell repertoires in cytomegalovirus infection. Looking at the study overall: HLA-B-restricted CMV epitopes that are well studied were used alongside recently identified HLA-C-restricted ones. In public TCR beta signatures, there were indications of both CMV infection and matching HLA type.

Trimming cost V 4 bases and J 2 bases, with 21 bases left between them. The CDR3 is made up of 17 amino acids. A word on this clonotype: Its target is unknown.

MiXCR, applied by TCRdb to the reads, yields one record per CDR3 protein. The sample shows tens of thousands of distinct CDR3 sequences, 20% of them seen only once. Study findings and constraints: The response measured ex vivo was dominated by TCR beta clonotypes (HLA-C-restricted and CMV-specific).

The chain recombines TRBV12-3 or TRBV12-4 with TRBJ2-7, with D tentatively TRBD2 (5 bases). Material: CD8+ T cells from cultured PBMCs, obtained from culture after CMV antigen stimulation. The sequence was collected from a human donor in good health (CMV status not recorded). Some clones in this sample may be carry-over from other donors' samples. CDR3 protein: CASSSGLTLMLTYEQYF. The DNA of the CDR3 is TGTGCCAGCAGTTCGGGGTTGACACTTATGCTAACCTACGAGCAGTACTTC.